What follows is one T cell receptor (beta chain) and its context. TCRdb keeps only in-frame clones here, not all; method: immunoSEQ multiplex PCR. The sample records about 350,000 clones, over 85% being singletons. V lost 4 bases, J lost 5 bases, and 20 bases lay in between. There are 16 residues in the CDR3. Germline V lookup: CDR1 SEHNR, CDR2 FQNEAQ (reference sequence). The sample comes from a study of brain T cells in children with intractable seizures. Described time point: blood from clinic visit 5 months post-surgery; TSC patient then seizure free. Sequencing was limited to surgery cases with top T cell transcript signatures in brain tissue.

The V and J genes are TRBV7-9 and TRBJ2-5; D tentatively reads TRBD1 or TRBD2 (5 bases each). The sequencing here drew on peripheral blood, taken around 5 months after surgery. This clonotype was sampled from a boy under two years old with tuberous sclerosis and intractable seizures. The CDR3 is CASSWSRDLDWETQYF. The CDR3 DNA is TGTGCCAGCAGCTGGAGCCGGGACCTTGATTGGGAGACCCAGTACTTC. The full variable domain, in which reference TRBV7-9 and TRBJ2-5 provide the parts outside the CDR3, is DTGVSQNPRHKITKRGQNVTFRCDPISEHNRLYWYRQTLGQGPEFLTYFQNEAQLEKSRLLSDRFSAERPKGSFSTLEIQRTEQGDSAMYLCASSWSRDLDWETQYFGPGTRLLVL.